Below, 17 T cell receptor beta chains from the same sample are listed, as sequenced in a study of blood T cell repertoires in COVID-19. The table came from immunoSEQ multiplex PCR; TCRdb's copy has only in-frame clones and leaves some out. The sample includes about 300,000 clones, 85% to 90% seen only once; the top ten take more than 10%. The specimen sequenced was peripheral blood. The receptors here all came from a human donor in a cohort sampled during active COVID-19.

The V call is TRBV25-1, the J call TRBJ2-1, with D perhaps TRBD1 (5 bases). Germline V gene data show CDR1 as MGHDK and CDR2 as SYGVNS. This CDR3 comprises 18 residues. V lost 2 bases to trimming and J lost 7 bases, with 24 bases between them. DNA for the CDR3: TGTGCCAGCAGTGAAGGCTCAGGGCACGGTGAGGTGTGGAATGAGCAGTTCTTC. Encoded protein: CASSEGSGHGEVWNEQFF.

This chain uses TRBV7-2 with TRBJ2-7, with D unclear. V was shortened by 1 base and J by 4 bases, with 11 bases between the two germline ends. The germline V gene has CDR1 SGHTA and CDR2 FQGNSA. The CDR3 runs to 14 residues. CDR3 region: CASSLGLPGYEQYF. The DNA for the CDR3 is TGTGCCAGCAGCTTAGGACTGCCCGGATACGAGCAGTACTTC.

V gene TRBV2 combines with J gene TRBJ1-5, with 10 positions matching TRBD1. Germline trimming cut 0 bases from V and 1 base from J; bases unmatched to any gene: 3. The CDR3 extends over 17 amino acids. Germline CDR1 is SNHLY and CDR2 is FYNNEI. Here the CDR3 DNA reads TGTGCCAGCAGTGAAGCGCAGGACAGGGGGAGCAATCAGCCCCAGCATTTT. As protein: CASSEAQDRGSNQPQHF.

V usage is TRBV7-2 and J usage is TRBJ1-6, with D maybe TRBD1 (5 bases). This CDR3 is 15 amino acids long. Germline V gene lookup returns CDR1 SGHTA and CDR2 FQGNSA. With 6 bases removed from V and 6 bases from J, the gap between germline ends came to 15 bases. The CDR3 sequence is CASSQQGPLNSPLHF. In DNA, the CDR3 is TGTGCCAGCAGTCAGCAGGGCCCCCTTAATTCACCCCTCCACTTT.

The rearrangement links TRBV7-9 to TRBJ2-3; 7 nucleotides align to TRBD2. The trim removed 2 bases at V and 8 bases at J, leaving 1 base unmatched. CDR3 length: 12 amino acids. Germline values: CDR1 SEHNR, CDR2 FQNEAQ (reference sequence). CDR3 in DNA: TGTGCCAGCAGCTTATGGGAGGGTACGCAGTATTTT. Translating gives CASSLWEGTQYF.

This clone was observed at least ten times. The V gene is TRBV7-9, the J gene TRBJ2-7; a weak D match, TRBD1 (6 bases). This CDR3 contains 14 residues. Per germline, CDR1 SEHNR and CDR2 FQNEAQ (reference sequence). Trimming stripped 1 base from V and 4 bases from J, with 11 bases between. The CDR3 region has the DNA TGTGCCAGCAGCTTAGGTTGGGACACTTACGAGCAGTACTTC. It translates to CASSLGWDTYEQYF.

This clone occurred once. The chain employs TRBV15 and TRBJ2-1; D may be TRBD2 (7 bases). V dropped 0 bases and J dropped 11 bases, with 26 bases sitting between them. Per germline, CDR1 LNHNV and CDR2 YYDKDF (reference sequence). The CDR3 has 18 amino acids. The CDR3 coding sequence is TGTGCCACCAGCAGAGACCCTCTTGGGGGGGCGGCGACCCAGAAGCAGTTCTTC. Encoded protein: CATSRDPLGGAATQKQFF.

The gene calls are TRBV2 and TRBJ2-5; 8 bases match TRBD1. The CDR3 extends over 13 amino acids. Germline CDR1 is SNHLY and CDR2 is FYNNEI. V shed 7 bases, J shed 4 bases, and the junction held 5 bases outside the gene matches. The CDR3 DNA reads as TGTGCCAGCACTAGACAGGGGCCAGAGACCCAGTACTTC. This translates into CASTRQGPETQYF.

The gene calls are TRBV19 and TRBJ1-4; 9 positions agree with TRBD1. V lost 2 bases to trimming and J lost 0 bases; unmatched junction nucleotides: 4. This CDR3 is built from 17 residues. Per the germline V gene, CDR1 is LNHDA and CDR2 is SQIVND (reference sequence). The CDR3 DNA reads TGTGCCAGTAGTATACTGGGACAGGGAGCAACTAATGAAAAACTGTTTTTT. It translates to CASSILGQGATNEKLFF.

The CDR3 is CASSSSLQTGELFF. CDR3 DNA sequence: TGTGCCAGCAGCTCTAGCCTCCAGACCGGGGAGCTGTTTTTT. The V gene is TRBV7-8, the J gene TRBJ2-2; possible D gene TRBD2, 5 bases. The length of the CDR3 is 14 residues. The germline V gene encodes CDR1 SGHVS and CDR2 FQNEAQ. The ends were cut back, 4 bases at V and 5 bases at J, with 11 bases in the middle.

This chain connects TRBV28 to TRBJ1-5; a possible D gene is TRBD1 (6 bases). This CDR3 spans 15 amino acids. In germline, CDR1 is MDHEN, CDR2 SYDVKM. Trimming pared 7 bases from V and 4 bases from J, leaving 17 bases between. CDR3 loop: CASMYSGTLNQPQHF. CDR3 coding DNA: TGTGCCAGCATGTATTCCGGGACACTGAATCAGCCCCAGCATTTT.

The V call is TRBV12-1, the J call TRBJ1-1; whether TRBD1, the table's D call, matches the DNA was not checked. TRBV12-1 is an annotated pseudogene. This CDR3 contains 14 residues. The chain's CDR3 is CASSLHEGDTEAFF. The CDR3 region has the DNA TGTGCCAGCAGCTTACATGAGGGGGACACTGAAGCTTTCTTT.

This clone was observed a single time. The rearrangement links TRBV6-5 to TRBJ2-1; 7 bases align to TRBD2. Germline values: CDR1 MNHEY, CDR2 SVGAGI. The CDR3 runs to 15 residues. V gave up 0 bases and J gave up 4 bases; unmatched junction bases: 3. In nucleotides, the CDR3 is TGTGCCAGCAGTTACTCAGGAGCGGGGTACAATGAGCAGTTCTTC. This encodes CASSYSGAGYNEQFF.

V is TRBV9 and J is TRBJ2-2; D remains unclear. The germline V gene has CDR1 SGDLS and CDR2 YYNGEE. The length of the CDR3 is 13 residues. V lost 2 bases to trimming and J lost 6 bases, with 8 bases between them. The CDR3 sequence is CASSVVGAGELFF. The CDR3 nucleotides read TGTGCCAGCAGCGTTGTCGGAGCCGGGGAGCTGTTTTTT. Looking up the rest from reference TRBV9 and TRBJ2-2 gives the full variable domain: DSGVTQTPKHLITATGQRVTLRCSPRSGDLSVYWYQQSLDQGLQFLIQYYNGEERAKGNILERFSAQQFPDLHSELNLSSLELGDSALYFCASSVVGAGELFFGEGSRLTVL.

This chain links TRBV19 with TRBJ2-7; the D gene is possibly TRBD2 (6 bases). Germline CDR1 is LNHDA and CDR2 is SQIVND (reference sequence). The CDR3 loop spans 15 amino acids. Between the trimmed V and J ends, which lost 6 bases and 1 base, there was a span of 16 bases. CDR3 nucleotides: TGTGCCAGTAGCCCCACCGGGGGAGGTTCCTACGAGCAGTACTTC. Translated, it gives CASSPTGGGSYEQYF.

This clone has more than one count but fewer than ten. The V call is TRBV19, the J call TRBJ2-7; the D gene is possibly TRBD1 (6 bases). The germline V and J ends were trimmed by 5 bases and 3 bases, with 14 bases remaining between them. This CDR3 comprises 14 residues. CDR1 is LNHDA and CDR2 is SQIVND in the germline V gene (reference sequence). The CDR3 loop reads CASSPDQGSYEQYF. The CDR3 DNA follows: TGTGCCAGTAGTCCGGACCAGGGGAGCTACGAGCAGTACTTC.

This clone appeared once. The chain combines TRBV19 with TRBJ1-5; a possible D gene is TRBD1 (5 bases). This CDR3 spans 15 amino acids. Trimming took 1 base from V and 0 from J, leaving 7 bases between them. CDR1 is LNHDA and CDR2 is SQIVND in the germline V gene (reference sequence). CDR3 sequence: CASSIGTPSNQPQHF. CDR3 nucleotide sequence: TGTGCCAGTAGTATAGGGACACCTAGCAATCAGCCCCAGCATTTT.